The clone carrying this T cell receptor beta chain has just a few counts. This sample stems from a study of beta chain features in type 1 diabetes. Investigators reverse transcribed all isolated RNA, so they sequenced expressed TCRB transcripts. About 3.57 million reads per sample were averaged for naive, central memory and regulatory samples. The data were produced by immunoSEQ multiplex PCR, yet TCRdb's version contains in-frame clones alone and is incomplete. This table holds about 620,000 clones, around 16% found once. This receptor was identified in a man aged 18 to 30 in good health. Sequencing was performed on naive CD4+ T cells from blood.

The CDR3: CASSRGGRGVNEQFF. The CDR3 bases are TGTGCCAGCAGCCGTGGCGGGAGAGGAGTCAATGAGCAGTTCTTC. The rearrangement joins TRBV7-3 to TRBJ2-1; 7 nucleotides line up with TRBD2. The CDR3 has 15 residues. V lost 5 bases and J lost 6; bases outside the gene matches: 10. Germline V gene data show CDR1 as SGHTA and CDR2 as FQGTGA.